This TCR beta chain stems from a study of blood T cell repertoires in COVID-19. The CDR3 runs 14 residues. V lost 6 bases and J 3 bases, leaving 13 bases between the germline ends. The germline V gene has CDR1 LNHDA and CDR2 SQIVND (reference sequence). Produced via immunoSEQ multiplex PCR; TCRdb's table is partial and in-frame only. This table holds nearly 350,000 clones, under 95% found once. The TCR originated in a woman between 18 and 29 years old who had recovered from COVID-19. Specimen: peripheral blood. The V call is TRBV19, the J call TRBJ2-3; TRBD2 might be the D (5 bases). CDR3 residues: CASRSGKGTDTQYF. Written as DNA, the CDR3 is TGTGCCAGTAGGAGCGGAAAGGGTACAGATACGCAGTATTTT.